This T cell receptor beta chain is drawn from a study of identical twins. Study-level findings and limits: Models predicted too little out-of-frame TCR alpha sharing in monozygotic twins. Analyses of zero insertions could, in part, be confounded by invariant MAIT and iNKT cells.

TCRdb re-called the 5' RACE reads through MiXCR, storing one row per CDR3 protein. The profile covers under 300,000 distinct CDR3 sequences, with approximately 7.1% appearing a single time and about 15% taken by the ten largest. With respect to this clonotype: Its antigen is unknown.

In germline, CDR1 is SGDLS, CDR2 YYNGEE. The CDR3 is made up of 14 amino acids. Trimming stripped 1 base from V and 2 bases from J, with 9 bases between. This same sample was also taken into another study, of T cells expressing NK-cell markers. That report adds: All TCR beta repertoires analysed originated from sorted CD3+CD56+NKG2C+, CD3+CD56+NKG2C- and CD3+CD56-NKG2C+ T cells. The contribution of dominant NKG2C+ clonotypes to CD8+ T cells in a handful of donors was about 1.0-7.0%.

V gene TRBV9 combines with J gene TRBJ1-1; the D gene is possibly TRBD1 (6 bases). This receptor was identified in a young woman in good health. Sequenced material: CD8+ T cells sorted from blood. The DNA of the CDR3 is TGTGCCAGCAGCGTAACAGGGACCAACACTGAAGCTTTCTTT. Translating it yields CASSVTGTNTEAFF.